A selection of T cell receptor beta chains follows, all from one sample in a study of response to subunit inactivated influenza vaccine. One entry per CDR3 protein, called by TCRdb with MiXCR from the RT-PCR reads. The data show about 780,000 distinct CDR3 sequences, about 18% seen once. The sequencing used PBMCs from blood, collected about 5 days after vaccination. These TCRs come from a man aged 50-60 years who received an inactivated influenza vaccine. Each CDR3 is given with its conserved first and last residue. The D gene is left open where the match is weak. Expanded clones get a size class; other rows say once, few or many, or leave the size out.

clone size	V gene	CDR3 length	D gene	J gene	CDR3 protein	CDR3 DNA
few	TRBV4-1	13	.	TRBJ2-7	CASSPPLGGEQYF	TGCGCCAGCAGCCCCCCGTTAGGTGGCGAGCAGTACTTC
.	TRBV28	14	.	TRBJ2-1	CATGRGASINEQFF	TGTGCCACCGGGCGTGGGGCGTCAATCAATGAGCAGTTCTTC
once	TRBV7-9	14	.	TRBJ2-7	CASSLGSGPGEQYF	TGTGCCAGCAGCTTAGGTTCAGGACCTGGGGAGCAGTACTTC
.	TRBV28	16	TRBD2	TRBJ2-1	CASSSGLVLLNNEQFF	TGTGCCAGCAGTTCGGGACTAGTTTTACTAAACAATGAGCAGTTCTTC
.	TRBV12-3/TRBV12-4	14	.	TRBJ1-5	CASSHRVLNQPQHF	TGTGCCAGCAGCCACAGGGTGCTCAATCAGCCCCAGCATTTT
many	TRBV12-3/TRBV12-4	13	.	TRBJ1-2	CASSTGTYSGYTF	TGTGCCAGCAGTACCGGGACGTATTCCGGCTACACCTTC
.	TRBV3-1	15	TRBD2	TRBJ2-7	CASSQSTSGSWEQYF	TGTGCCAGCAGCCAATCCACTAGCGGGAGTTGGGAGCAGTACTTC
.	TRBV6-5	16	.	TRBJ1-2	CASSYSNRDRDYGYTF	TGTGCCAGCAGTTACTCTAACCGTGACCGGGACTATGGCTACACCTTC
.	TRBV11-2	14	.	TRBJ1-6	CASSLDLGTSPLHF	TGTGCCAGCAGCTTAGATCTTGGCACCTCACCCCTCCACTTT
few	TRBV12-3/TRBV12-4	12	TRBD1	TRBJ2-4	CASRQGKDIQYF	TGTGCCAGCCGACAGGGAAAGGACATTCAGTACTTC
.	TRBV11-3	16	.	TRBJ2-1	CASSLEPGDVYNEQFF	TGTGCCAGCAGCTTAGAGCCTGGCGACGTTTACAATGAGCAGTTCTTC
few	TRBV20-1	13	TRBD1	TRBJ2-7	CSARGQGQSEQYF	TGCAGTGCTAGGGGACAGGGCCAATCCGAGCAGTACTTC
many	TRBV6-2/TRBV6-3	15	.	TRBJ1-5	CASTLDASYNQPQHF	TGTGCCAGCACCTTGGACGCGTCTTACAATCAGCCCCAGCATTTT
.	TRBV4-2	19	.	TRBJ2-1	CASSPRGDRHPSSYNEQFF	TGTGCCAGCAGCCCCAGGGGGGACAGACATCCGAGCTCCTACAATGAGCAGTTCTTC
.	TRBV5-1	15	TRBD1	TRBJ2-7	CASRPPGQQGTEQYF	TGCGCCAGCAGGCCTCCGGGACAGCAAGGCACCGAGCAGTACTTC